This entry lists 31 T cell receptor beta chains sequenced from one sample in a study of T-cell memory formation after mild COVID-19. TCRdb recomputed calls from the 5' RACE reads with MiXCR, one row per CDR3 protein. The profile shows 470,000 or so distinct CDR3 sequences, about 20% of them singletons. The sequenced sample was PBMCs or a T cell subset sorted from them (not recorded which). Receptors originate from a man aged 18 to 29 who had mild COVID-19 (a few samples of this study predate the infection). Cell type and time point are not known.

CDR3 in amino acids: CASSEGGYTFISYEQYF. In DNA form, the CDR3 reads TGTGCCAGCAGTGAAGGAGGCTACACCTTTATCTCCTACGAGCAGTACTTC. The V and J genes are TRBV6-1 and TRBJ2-7; D gene ambiguous. The germline V gene encodes CDR1 MNHNS and CDR2 SASEGT. Trimming took off 1 base at V and 0 bases at J, with 16 bases between the two ends. The CDR3 contains 17 residues.

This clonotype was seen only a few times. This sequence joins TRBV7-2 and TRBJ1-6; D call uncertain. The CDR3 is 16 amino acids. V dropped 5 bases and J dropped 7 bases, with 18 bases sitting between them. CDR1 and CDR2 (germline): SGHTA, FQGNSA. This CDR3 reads CASSPHFGRANSPLHF. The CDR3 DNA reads TGTGCCAGCAGCCCGCATTTTGGTAGGGCGAATTCACCCCTCCACTTT. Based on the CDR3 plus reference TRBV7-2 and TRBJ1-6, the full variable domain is GAGVSQSPSNKVTEKGKDVELRCDPISGHTALYWYRQSLGQGLEFLIYFQGNSAPDKSGLPSDRFSAERTGGSVSTLTIQRTQQEDSAVYLCASSPHFGRANSPLHFGNGTRLTVT.

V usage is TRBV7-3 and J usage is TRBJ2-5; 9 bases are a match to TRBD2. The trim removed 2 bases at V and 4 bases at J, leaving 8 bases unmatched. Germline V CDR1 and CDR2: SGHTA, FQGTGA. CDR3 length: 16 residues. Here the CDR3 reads CASSLSPSGVGETQYF. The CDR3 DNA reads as TGTGCCAGCAGCTTATCGCCTAGCGGGGTGGGAGAGACCCAGTACTTC.

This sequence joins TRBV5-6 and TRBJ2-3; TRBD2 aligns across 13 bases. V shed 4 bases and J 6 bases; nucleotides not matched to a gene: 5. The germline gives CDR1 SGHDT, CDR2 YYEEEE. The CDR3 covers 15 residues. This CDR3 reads CASSKGLAGWDTQYF. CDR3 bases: TGTGCCAGCAGCAAGGGACTAGCGGGGTGGGATACGCAGTATTTT. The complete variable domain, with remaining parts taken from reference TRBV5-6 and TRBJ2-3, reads DAGVTQSPTHLIKTRGQQVTLRCSPKSGHDTVSWYQQALGQGPQFIFQYYEEEERQRGNFPDRFSGHQFPNYSSELNVNALLLGDSALYLCASSKGLAGWDTQYFGPGTRLTVL.

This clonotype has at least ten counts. The CDR3 sequence: CASSASGLGSPLHF. The CDR3 DNA follows: TGTGCCAGCAGCGCATCAGGATTAGGATCACCCCTCCACTTT. The rearrangement links TRBV7-3 to TRBJ1-6; no clear D. Germline V gives CDR1 SGHTA, CDR2 FQGTGA. The CDR3 extends over 14 amino acids. The ends were cut back, 5 bases at V and 10 bases at J, with 15 bases in the middle.

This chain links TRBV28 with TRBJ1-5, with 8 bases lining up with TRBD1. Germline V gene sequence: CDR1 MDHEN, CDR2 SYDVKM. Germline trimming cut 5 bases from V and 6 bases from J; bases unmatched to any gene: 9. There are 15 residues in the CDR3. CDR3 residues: CASSGADRDGQPQHF. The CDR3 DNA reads TGTGCCAGCAGTGGAGCGGACAGGGACGGTCAGCCCCAGCATTTT.

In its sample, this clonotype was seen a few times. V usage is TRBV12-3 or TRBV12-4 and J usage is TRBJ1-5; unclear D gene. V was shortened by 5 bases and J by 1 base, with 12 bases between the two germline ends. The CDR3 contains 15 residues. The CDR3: CASSVNSRSNQPQHF. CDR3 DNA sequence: TGTGCCAGCAGTGTAAATAGTAGGAGCAATCAGCCCCAGCATTTT.

The CDR3 region has the DNA TGTGCCACTACCCAGGGCCGTACAACACCCCTCCACTTT. Its protein is CATTQGRTTPLHF. V gene TRBV10-3 combines with J gene TRBJ1-6, with a weak D call TRBD1 (5 bases). The CDR3 runs 13 residues. Looked up from germline, CDR1 is ENHRY and CDR2 is SYGVKD. The ends were cut back, 10 bases at V and 11 bases at J, with 18 bases in the middle.

The chain's CDR3 is CASSQRALAGGRAYNEQFF. The CDR3 DNA sequence: TGTGCCAGCAGCCAAAGAGCACTAGCGGGGGGGCGGGCCTACAATGAGCAGTTCTTC. J is TRBJ2-1 and V is TRBV7-2; 13 bases align to TRBD2. Trimming took 5 bases from V and 2 from J; bases not matched to a gene: 12. Germline lookup yields CDR1 SGHTA and CDR2 FQGNSA. The CDR3 is 19 amino acids.

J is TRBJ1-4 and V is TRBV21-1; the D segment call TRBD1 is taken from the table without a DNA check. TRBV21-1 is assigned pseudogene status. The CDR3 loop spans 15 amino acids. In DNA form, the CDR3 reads TGTGCCAGCAGAGGGGCAGCTGCAACTAATGAAAAACTGTTTTTT. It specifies CASRGAAATNEKLFF.

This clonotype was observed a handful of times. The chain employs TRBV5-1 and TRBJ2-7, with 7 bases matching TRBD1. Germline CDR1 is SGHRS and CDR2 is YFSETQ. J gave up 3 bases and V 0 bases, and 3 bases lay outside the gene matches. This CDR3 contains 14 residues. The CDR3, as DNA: TGCGCCAGCAGCTTGGCCGGGACAGTCTACGAGCAGTACTTC. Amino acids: CASSLAGTVYEQYF.

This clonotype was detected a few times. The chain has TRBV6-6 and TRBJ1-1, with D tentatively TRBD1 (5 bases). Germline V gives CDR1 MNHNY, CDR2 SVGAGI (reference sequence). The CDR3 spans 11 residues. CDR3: CAGSRGTEAFF. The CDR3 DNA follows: TGTGCGGGATCGAGGGGCACTGAAGCTTTCTTT.

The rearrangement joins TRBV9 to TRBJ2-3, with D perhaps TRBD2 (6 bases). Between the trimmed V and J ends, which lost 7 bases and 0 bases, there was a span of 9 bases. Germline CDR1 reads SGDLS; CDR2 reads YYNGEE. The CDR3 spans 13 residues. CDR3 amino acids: CASGTASTDTQYF. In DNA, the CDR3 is TGTGCCAGCGGGACTGCTAGCACAGATACGCAGTATTTT.

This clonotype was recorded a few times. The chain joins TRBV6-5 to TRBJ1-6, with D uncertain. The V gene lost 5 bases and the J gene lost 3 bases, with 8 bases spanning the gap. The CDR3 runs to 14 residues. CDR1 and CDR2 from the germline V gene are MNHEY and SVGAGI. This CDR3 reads CASSEQIYNSPLHF. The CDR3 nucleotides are TGTGCCAGCAGTGAACAGATCTATAATTCACCCCTCCACTTT.

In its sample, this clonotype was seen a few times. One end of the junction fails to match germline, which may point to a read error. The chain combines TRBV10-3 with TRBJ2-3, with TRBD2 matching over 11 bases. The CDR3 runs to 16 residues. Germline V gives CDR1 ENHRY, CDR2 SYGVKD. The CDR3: CAIRDLAGGPEDTQYF. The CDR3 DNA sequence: TGTGCCATCCGTGATTTAGCGGGGGGGCCGGAAGATACGCAGTATTTT.

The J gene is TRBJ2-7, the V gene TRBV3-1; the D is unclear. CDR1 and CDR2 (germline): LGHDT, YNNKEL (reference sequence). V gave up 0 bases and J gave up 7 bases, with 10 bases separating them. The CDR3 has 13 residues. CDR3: CASSQDPGEEQYF. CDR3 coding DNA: TGTGCCAGCAGCCAAGATCCCGGAGAGGAGCAGTACTTC.

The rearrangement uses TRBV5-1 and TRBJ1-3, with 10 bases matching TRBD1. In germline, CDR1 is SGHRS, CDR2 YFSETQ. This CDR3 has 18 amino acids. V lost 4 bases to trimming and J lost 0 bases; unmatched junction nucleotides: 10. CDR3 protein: CASSTTGTGASSGNTIYF. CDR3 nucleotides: TGCGCCAGCAGCACTACCGGGACAGGGGCGAGCTCTGGAAACACCATATATTTT.

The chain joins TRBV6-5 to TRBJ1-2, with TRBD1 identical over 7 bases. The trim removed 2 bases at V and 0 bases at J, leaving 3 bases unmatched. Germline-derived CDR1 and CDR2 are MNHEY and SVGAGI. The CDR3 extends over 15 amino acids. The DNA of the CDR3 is TGTGCCAGCAGTTACACAGGGGATTCTAACTATGGCTACACCTTC. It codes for CASSYTGDSNYGYTF.

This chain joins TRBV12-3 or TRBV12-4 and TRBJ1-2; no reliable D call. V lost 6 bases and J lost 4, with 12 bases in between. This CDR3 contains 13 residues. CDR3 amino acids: CASRQQAGYGYTF. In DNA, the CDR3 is TGTGCCAGCAGACAACAAGCAGGCTATGGCTACACCTTC.

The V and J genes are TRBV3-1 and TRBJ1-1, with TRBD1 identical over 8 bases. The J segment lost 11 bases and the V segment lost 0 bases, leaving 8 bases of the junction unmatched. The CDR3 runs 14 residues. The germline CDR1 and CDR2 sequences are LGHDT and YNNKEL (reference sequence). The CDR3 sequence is CASSQESRGRDAFF. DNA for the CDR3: TGTGCCAGCAGCCAAGAGTCCAGGGGGCGAGATGCTTTCTTT. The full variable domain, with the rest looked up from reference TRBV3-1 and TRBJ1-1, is DTAVSQTPKYLVTQMGNDKSIKCEQNLGHDTMYWYKQDSKKFLKIMFSYNNKELIINETVPNRFSPKSPDKAHLNLHINSLELGDSAVYFCASSQESRGRDAFFGQGTRLTVV.

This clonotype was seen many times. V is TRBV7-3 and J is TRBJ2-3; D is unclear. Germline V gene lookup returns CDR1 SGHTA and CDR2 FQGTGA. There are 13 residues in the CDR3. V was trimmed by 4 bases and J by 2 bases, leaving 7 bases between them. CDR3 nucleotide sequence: TGTGCCAGCAGCTCACGGGTCACAGATACGCAGTATTTT. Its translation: CASSSRVTDTQYF.

The DNA for the CDR3 is TGTGCCAGCAGCTTACAGGGGGCAATGACCTACGAGCAGTACTTC. Encoded protein: CASSLQGAMTYEQYF. J is TRBJ2-7 and V is TRBV7-3; TRBD1 agrees at 8 bases. The CDR3 covers 15 residues. CDR1 is SGHTA, CDR2 FQGTGA, per germline. J gave up 2 bases and V 2 bases, and 5 bases lay outside the gene matches.

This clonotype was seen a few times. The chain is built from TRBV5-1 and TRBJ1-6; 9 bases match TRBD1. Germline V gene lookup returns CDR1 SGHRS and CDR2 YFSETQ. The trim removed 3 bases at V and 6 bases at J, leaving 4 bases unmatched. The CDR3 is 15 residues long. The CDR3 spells CASSWGQGRNSPLHF. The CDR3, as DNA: TGCGCCAGCAGCTGGGGACAGGGTCGTAATTCACCCCTCCACTTT.

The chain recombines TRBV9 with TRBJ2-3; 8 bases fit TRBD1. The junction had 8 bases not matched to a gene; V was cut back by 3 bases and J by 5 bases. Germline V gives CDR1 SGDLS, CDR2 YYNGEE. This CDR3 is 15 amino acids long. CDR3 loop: CASSGAGGLVDTQYF. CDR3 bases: TGTGCCAGCAGCGGAGCAGGGGGCTTGGTAGATACGCAGTATTTT.

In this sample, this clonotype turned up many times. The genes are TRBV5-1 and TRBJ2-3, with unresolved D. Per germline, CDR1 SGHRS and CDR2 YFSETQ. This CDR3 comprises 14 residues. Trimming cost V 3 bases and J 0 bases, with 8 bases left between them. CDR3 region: CASSSPDSTDTQYF. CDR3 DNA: TGCGCCAGCAGCTCGCCGGACAGCACAGATACGCAGTATTTT. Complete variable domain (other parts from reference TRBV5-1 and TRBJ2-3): KAGVTQTPRYLIKTRGQQVTLSCSPISGHRSVSWYQQTPGQGLQFLFEYFSETQRNKGNFPGRFSGRQFSNSRSEMNVSTLELGDSALYLCASSSPDSTDTQYFGPGTRLTVL.

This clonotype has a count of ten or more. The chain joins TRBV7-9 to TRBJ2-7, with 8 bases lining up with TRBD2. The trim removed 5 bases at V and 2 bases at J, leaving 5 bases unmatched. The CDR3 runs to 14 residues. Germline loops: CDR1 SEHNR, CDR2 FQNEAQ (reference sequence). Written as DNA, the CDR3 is TGTGCCAGCAGCCCGGGGGGGAGGGCCTACGAGCAGTACGTC. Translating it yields CASSPGGRAYEQYV.

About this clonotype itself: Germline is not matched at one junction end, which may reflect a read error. CDR3: CASSASDTVELFF. The CDR3 region has the DNA TGCGCCAGCAGCGCTTCAGACACCGTGGAGCTGTTTTTT. The V gene is TRBV5-1, the J gene TRBJ2-2; no definite D call. The CDR3 loop spans 13 amino acids. Germline values: CDR1 SGHRS, CDR2 YFSETQ.

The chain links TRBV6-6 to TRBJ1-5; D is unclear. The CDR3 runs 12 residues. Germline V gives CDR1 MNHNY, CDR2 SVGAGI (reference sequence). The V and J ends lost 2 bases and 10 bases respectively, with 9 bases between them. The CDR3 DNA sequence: TGTGCCAGCAGTTACGAGTTAGAACCCCAGCATTTT. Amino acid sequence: CASSYELEPQHF.

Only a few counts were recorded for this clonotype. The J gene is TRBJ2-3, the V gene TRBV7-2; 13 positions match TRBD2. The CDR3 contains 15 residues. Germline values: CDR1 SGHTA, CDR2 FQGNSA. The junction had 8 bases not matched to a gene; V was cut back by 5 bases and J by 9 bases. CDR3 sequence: CASSPMTSGGYTQYF. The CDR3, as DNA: TGTGCCAGCAGCCCGATGACTAGCGGGGGGTACACGCAGTATTTT.

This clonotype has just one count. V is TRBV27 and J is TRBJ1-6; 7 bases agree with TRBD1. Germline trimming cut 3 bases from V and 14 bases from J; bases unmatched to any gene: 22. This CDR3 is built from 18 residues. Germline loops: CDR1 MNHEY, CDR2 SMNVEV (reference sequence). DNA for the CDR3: TGTGCCAGCAGTTTGAAGGGGGCAGGCCGTATCCCTCCACCTTCCCTCCACTTT. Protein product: CASSLKGAGRIPPPSLHF.

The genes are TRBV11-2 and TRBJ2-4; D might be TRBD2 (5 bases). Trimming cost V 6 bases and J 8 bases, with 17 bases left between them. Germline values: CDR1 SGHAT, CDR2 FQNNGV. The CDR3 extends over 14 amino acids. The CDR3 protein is CASRVAPSVDIQYF. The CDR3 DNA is TGTGCCAGCAGGGTAGCGCCTAGTGTGGACATTCAGTACTTC.